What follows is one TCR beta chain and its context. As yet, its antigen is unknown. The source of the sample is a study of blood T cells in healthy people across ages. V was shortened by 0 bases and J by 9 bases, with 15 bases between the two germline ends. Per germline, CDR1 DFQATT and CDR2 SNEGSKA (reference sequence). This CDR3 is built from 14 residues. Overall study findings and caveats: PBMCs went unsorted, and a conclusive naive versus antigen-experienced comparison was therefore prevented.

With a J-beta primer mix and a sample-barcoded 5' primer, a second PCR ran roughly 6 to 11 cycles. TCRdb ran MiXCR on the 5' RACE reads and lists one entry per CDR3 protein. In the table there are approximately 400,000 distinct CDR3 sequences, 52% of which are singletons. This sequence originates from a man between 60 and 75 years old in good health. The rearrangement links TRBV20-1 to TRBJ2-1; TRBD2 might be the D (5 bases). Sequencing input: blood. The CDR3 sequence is CSARDRTRSSEQFF. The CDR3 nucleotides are TGCAGTGCTAGAGACCGTACTAGATCTAGTGAGCAGTTCTTC.